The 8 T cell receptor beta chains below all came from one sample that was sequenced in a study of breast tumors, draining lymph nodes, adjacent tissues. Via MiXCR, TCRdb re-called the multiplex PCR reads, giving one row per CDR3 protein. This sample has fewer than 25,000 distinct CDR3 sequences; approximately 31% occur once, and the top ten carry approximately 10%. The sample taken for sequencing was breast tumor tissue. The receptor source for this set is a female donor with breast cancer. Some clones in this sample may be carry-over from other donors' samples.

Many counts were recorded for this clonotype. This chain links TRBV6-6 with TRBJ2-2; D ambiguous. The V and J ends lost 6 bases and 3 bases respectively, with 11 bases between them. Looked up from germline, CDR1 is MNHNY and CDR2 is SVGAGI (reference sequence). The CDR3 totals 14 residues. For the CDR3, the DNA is TGTGCCAGCAGGGGCGGAGAGGACACCGGGGAGCTGTTTTTT. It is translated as CASRGGEDTGELFF.

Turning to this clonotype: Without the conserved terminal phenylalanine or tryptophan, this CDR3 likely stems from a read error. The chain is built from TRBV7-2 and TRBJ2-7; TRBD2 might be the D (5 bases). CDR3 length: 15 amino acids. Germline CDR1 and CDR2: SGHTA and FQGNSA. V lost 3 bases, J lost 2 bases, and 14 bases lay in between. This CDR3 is CASSFWTGATYEQYC. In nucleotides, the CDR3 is TGTGCCAGCAGCTTCTGGACTGGCGCGACCTACGAGCAGTACTGC.

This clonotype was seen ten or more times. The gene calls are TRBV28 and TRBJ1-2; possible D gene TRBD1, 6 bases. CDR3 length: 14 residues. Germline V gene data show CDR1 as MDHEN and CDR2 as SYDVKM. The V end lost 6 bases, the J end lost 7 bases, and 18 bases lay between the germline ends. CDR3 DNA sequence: TGTGCCAGCAGCACAACAGGGCGACGGAGTGGCTACACCTTC. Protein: CASSTTGRRSGYTF.

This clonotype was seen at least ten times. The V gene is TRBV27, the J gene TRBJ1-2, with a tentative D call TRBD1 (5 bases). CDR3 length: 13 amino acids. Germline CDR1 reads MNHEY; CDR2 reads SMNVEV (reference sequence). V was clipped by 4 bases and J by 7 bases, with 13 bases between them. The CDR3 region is CASSSTGTPGYTF. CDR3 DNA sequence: TGTGCCAGCAGTTCTACAGGCACACCTGGCTACACCTTC.

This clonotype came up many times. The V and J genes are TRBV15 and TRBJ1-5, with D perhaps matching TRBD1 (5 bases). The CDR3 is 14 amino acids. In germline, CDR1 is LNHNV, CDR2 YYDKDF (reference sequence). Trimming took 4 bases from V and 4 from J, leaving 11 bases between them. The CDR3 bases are TGTGCCACCAGCACTGGGGGATTGAATCAGCCCCAGCATTTT. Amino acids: CATSTGGLNQPQHF.

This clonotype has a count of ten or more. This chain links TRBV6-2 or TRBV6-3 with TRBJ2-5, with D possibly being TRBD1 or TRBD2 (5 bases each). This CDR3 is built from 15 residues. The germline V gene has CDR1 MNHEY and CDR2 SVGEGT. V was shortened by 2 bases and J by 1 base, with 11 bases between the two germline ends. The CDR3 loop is CASSYAGALQETQYF. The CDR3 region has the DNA TGTGCCAGCAGTTACGCCGGGGCACTCCAAGAGACCCAGTACTTC.

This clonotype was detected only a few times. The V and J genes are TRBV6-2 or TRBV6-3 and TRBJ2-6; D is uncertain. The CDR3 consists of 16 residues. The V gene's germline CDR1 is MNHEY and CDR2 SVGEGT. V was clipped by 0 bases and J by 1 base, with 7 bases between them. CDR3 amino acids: CASSYSAISGANVLTF. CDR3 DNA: TGTGCCAGCAGTTACTCCGCGATTTCTGGGGCCAACGTCCTGACTTTC.

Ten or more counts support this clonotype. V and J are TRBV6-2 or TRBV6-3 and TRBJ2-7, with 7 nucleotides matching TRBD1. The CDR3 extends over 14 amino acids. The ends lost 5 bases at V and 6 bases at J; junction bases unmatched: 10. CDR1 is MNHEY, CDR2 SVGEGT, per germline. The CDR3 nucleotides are TGTGCCAGCAGTCCGACAGGGAACGCCGTCGAGCAGTACTTC. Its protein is CASSPTGNAVEQYF.